Given below is one T cell receptor beta chain in context. As yet, its antigen is unknown. A CD45RO-CCR7+CD27+CD95- phenotype identified naive CD8+ T cells. These data originate in a study of CXCR3-negative and CXCR3-positive naive CD8 T cells. Study-wide results and caveats: Relative to memory CD8+ cells, whose diversity was much lower, both naive subsets had comparably high diversity.

CDR3 length: 14 amino acids. CDR1 and CDR2 (germline): MGHRA, YSYEKL. UMI labels and 5' RACE were used to prepare the TRB cDNA libraries. One entry per CDR3 protein, without DNA, is what TCRdb gives after re-calling the 5' RACE reads. The ten top clones account for 0.29%, within a sample of about 120,000 distinct CDR3 sequences. Input material: naive CXCR3- CD8+ T cells from blood. Subset meaning: CD45RO-CCR7+CD27+CD95- naive CD8+ T cells lacking CXCR3 (TNR3-). The genes are TRBV4-1 and TRBJ2-1; TCRdb gives TRBD1 as the D gene, but with no DNA this cannot be confirmed. The TCR sequence derives from a human donor in good health. Some clones in this sample may be carry-over from other donors' samples. The chain's CDR3 is CASSPTGTGFEQFF.